The 14 T cell receptor beta chains below all came from one sample that was sequenced in a study of blood T cell repertoires in COVID-19. Assay used: immunoSEQ multiplex PCR; TCRdb lists only in-frame clones, some missing. The data contain about 140,000 clones, roughly 85% of them seen just once; the ten biggest clones take up under 3%. The sequenced sample was peripheral blood. These receptors all stem from a man aged 50 or older with acute or convalescent COVID-19.

The V and J genes are TRBV6-5 and TRBJ2-7, with 12 bases that match TRBD2. CDR3 length: 15 amino acids. CDR1 and CDR2 from the germline V gene are MNHEY and SVGAGI. V was clipped by 8 bases and J by 3 bases; unmatched bases: 8. CDR3 in amino acids: CASLPGLAGIYEQYF. The CDR3 nucleotides are TGTGCCAGCTTACCCGGACTAGCGGGAATCTACGAGCAGTACTTC.

The chain couples TRBV29-1 to TRBJ1-1, with no clear D. The germline V gene encodes CDR1 SQVTM and CDR2 ANQGSEA. This CDR3 is built from 11 residues. Trimming removed 6 bases from V and 6 bases from J, with 11 bases in between. CDR3 amino acids: CSVHTLSEAFF. The CDR3 DNA sequence: TGCAGCGTCCACACCCTGTCTGAAGCTTTCTTT.

The chain has TRBV5-6 and TRBJ2-7; the match to TRBD2 covers 9 bases. V trimming: 2 bases; J trimming: 6 bases; junction bases outside the gene matches: 0. This CDR3 region has 12 residues. CDR1 and CDR2 (germline): SGHDT, YYEEEE. The CDR3 bases are TGTGCCAGCAGCTTAGCGGGAGGCGAGCAGTACTTC. Translating it yields CASSLAGGEQYF.

This clone was detected a few times. The sample contains more than one DNA sequence encoding this CDR3. The genes are TRBV25-1 and TRBJ1-3, with no clear D. The germline CDR1 and CDR2 sequences are MGHDK and SYGVNS. Deletions cut 3 bases from V and 0 bases from J, with 3 bases between. The CDR3 extends over 13 amino acids. CDR3 sequence (DNA): TGTGCCAGCAGTGAGAGCTCTGGAAACACCATATATTTT. Translated, it gives CASSESSGNTIYF.

The V and J genes are TRBV5-1 and TRBJ2-5; 10 bases are a match to TRBD1. Germline CDR1 and CDR2: SGHRS and YFSETQ. This CDR3 is 15 amino acids long. Germline trimming cut 1 base from V and 4 bases from J; bases unmatched to any gene: 4. The CDR3 reads CASSLYGTGVETQYF. CDR3 DNA sequence: TGCGCCAGCAGCTTGTATGGGACAGGGGTAGAGACCCAGTACTTC.

Within the sample, this clone is medium-sized (0.01 to 0.1%). The genes are TRBV19 and TRBJ1-3; D call uncertain. Per germline, CDR1 LNHDA and CDR2 SQIVND (reference sequence). Trimming shortened V by 3 bases and J by 0 bases, and 9 bases separated the two germline ends. This CDR3 is built from 15 residues. CDR3 sequence reads: CASSIGPPSGNTIYF. The DNA for the CDR3 is TGTGCCAGTAGTATCGGTCCCCCCTCTGGAAACACCATATATTTT.

This sequence joins TRBV20-1 and TRBJ2-1; D ambiguous. The CDR3 extends over 10 amino acids. Trimming took 6 bases from V and 10 from J, leaving 10 bases between them. Germline V gives CDR1 DFQATT, CDR2 SNEGSKA (reference sequence). CDR3 in DNA: TGCAGTGCCCCGAGAGCGGAGCAGTTCTTC. Protein sequence: CSAPRAEQFF.

This clone was seen a handful of times. This sequence joins TRBV5-1 and TRBJ2-4, with 8 bases aligning to TRBD1. The CDR3 runs 15 residues. V gave up 4 bases and J gave up 5 bases; unmatched junction bases: 8. Germline values: CDR1 SGHRS, CDR2 YFSETQ. The CDR3 reads CASSTGRQGQNIQYF. In DNA, the CDR3 is TGCGCCAGCAGCACCGGCCGACAGGGGCAAAACATTCAGTACTTC.

This clone showed up just once. The CDR3 DNA sequence: TGTGCCAGCAGCTGGACTAGCGGGGGGGCGTCCTACAATGAGCAGTTCTTC. Protein sequence: CASSWTSGGASYNEQFF. This sequence joins TRBV5-4 and TRBJ2-1; 15 nucleotides agree with TRBD2. CDR1 and CDR2 (germline): SGHNT, YYREEE (reference sequence). The V segment lost 3 bases and the J segment 1 base; nucleotides outside the gene matches: 2. The CDR3 runs to 17 residues.

This clone came up a few times. The gene calls are TRBV24-1 and TRBJ2-1, with D possibly matching TRBD1 (6 bases). The CDR3 is made up of 16 amino acids. The ends were cut back, 2 bases at V and 0 bases at J, with 10 bases in the middle. Germline V gene sequence: CDR1 KGHDR, CDR2 SFDVKD. CDR3 in DNA: TGTGCCACCAGTGATTCAGGGGTAGGCTCCTACAATGAGCAGTTCTTC. Amino acids: CATSDSGVGSYNEQFF.

The V gene is TRBV12-5, the J gene TRBJ2-2; perhaps TRBD1 as D (6 bases). Deletions cut 4 bases from V and 4 bases from J, with 16 bases between. CDR3 length: 16 residues. CDR1 is LGHNT, CDR2 FRNRAP, per germline. CDR3 sequence reads: CASGSNRVGSTGELFF. The CDR3 nucleotides are TGTGCTAGTGGTTCAAACAGGGTTGGCAGCACCGGGGAGCTGTTTTTT.

The chain carries TRBV18 and TRBJ1-6, with TRBD1 as a possible D gene (5 bases). The V gene lost 2 bases and the J gene lost 10 bases, with 15 bases spanning the gap. CDR3 size: 15 residues. The V gene's germline CDR1 is KGHSH and CDR2 LQKENI. The CDR3 bases are TGTGCCAGCTCACCATCCGGTTCAGGGCAGTCACCCCTCCACTTT. This encodes CASSPSGSGQSPLHF.

The rearrangement uses TRBV11-3 and TRBJ1-1; no reliable D call. V shed 3 bases and J shed 1 base, with 9 bases lying between them. CDR1 and CDR2 (germline): SGHNT, YENEEA. CDR3 size: 14 residues. Written as DNA, the CDR3 is TGTGCCAGCAGCTTCTATTCAGGGAACACTGAAGCTTTCTTT. Translation: CASSFYSGNTEAFF.

The chain couples TRBV7-8 to TRBJ1-2; TRBD1 is a possible D gene (6 bases). Germline loops: CDR1 SGHVS, CDR2 FQNEAQ. Trimming took 5 bases from V and 4 from J, leaving 17 bases between them. The CDR3 spans 15 residues. CDR3 DNA: TGTGCCAGCAGCCAAGGACAGATAATTTCCTATGGCTACACCTTC. Translating gives CASSQGQIISYGYTF.